The 22 T cell receptor beta chains given below trace back to one sample, sequenced in a study of OX40 agonist ivuxolimab in advanced cancers. The protocol was immunoSEQ multiplex PCR, while the TCRdb copy is restricted to in-frame clones and leaves out a portion. The table lists around 100,000 clones, roughly 90% of them singletons. Source: CD4+ or CD8+ T cells sorted from blood, taken in a trial of the OX40 agonist ivuxolimab. The receptors here all came from an adult with an advanced solid tumor such as melanoma, head and neck, liver or kidney cancer.

The genes are TRBV10-2 and TRBJ2-7, with TRBD1 as a possible D gene (6 bases). The CDR3 spans 15 residues. Per germline, CDR1 WSHSY and CDR2 SAAADI. V dropped 9 bases and J dropped 1 base, with 19 bases sitting between them. CDR3 loop: CASNHRRGGSYEQYF. In nucleotides, the CDR3 is TGCGCCAGTAACCACCGCAGGGGTGGGTCCTACGAGCAGTACTTC.

The chain couples TRBV10-2 to TRBJ2-2, with TRBD2 identical over 11 bases. CDR1 and CDR2 from the germline V gene are WSHSY and SAAADI. The CDR3 spans 16 residues. V shed 8 bases and J 7 bases; nucleotides not matched to a gene: 12. Written as DNA, the CDR3 is TGCGCCAGCCTACGACTAGCGGGGCCATTTAACGGGGAGCTGTTTTTT. It translates to CASLRLAGPFNGELFF.

The chain uses TRBV27 and TRBJ2-2, with 15 nucleotides matching TRBD2. CDR3 size: 21 residues. Trimming at V came to 2 bases and at J to 7 bases, leaving 17 bases not matched to a gene. Germline CDR1 is MNHEY and CDR2 is SMNVEV (reference sequence). The CDR3 DNA reads as TGTGCCAGCAGTTTAAGGACTAGCGGGAGGGCCGTTAGCTTCAGAGGCGGGGAGCTGTTTTTT. This translates into CASSLRTSGRAVSFRGGELFF.

Turning to this clone: The same CDR3 is also encoded by other DNA sequences in this sample. V usage is TRBV28 and J usage is TRBJ2-3; TRBD2 matches 11 bases. V gave up 6 bases and J gave up 3 bases; unmatched junction bases: 5. Per germline, CDR1 MDHEN and CDR2 SYDVKM. The CDR3 is made up of 15 amino acids. The CDR3 bases are TGTGCCAGCAGCTTAGCGGGAGGGCCGACAGATACGCAGTATTTT. Translating gives CASSLAGGPTDTQYF.

In DNA, the CDR3 is TGTGCCAGCAGCCCCGTGGTCGGGGGCACTGAAGCTTTCTTT. The encoded protein is CASSPVVGGTEAFF. The chain couples TRBV7-9 to TRBJ1-1; D may be TRBD1 (5 bases). V lost 5 bases and J lost 4, with 14 bases in between. The germline gives CDR1 SEHNR, CDR2 FQNEAQ (reference sequence). The CDR3 is 14 amino acids.

This rearrangement joins TRBV18 to TRBJ2-1; 9 bases match TRBD2. Germline CDR1 reads KGHSH; CDR2 reads LQKENI. The V and J ends lost 3 bases and 0 bases, in that order; junction bases with no gene match: 15. The CDR3 runs 20 residues. The CDR3 region is CASSPRGTGTSLNSYNEQFF. The CDR3 nucleotides are TGTGCCAGCTCACCCAGGGGAACCGGGACTAGCCTAAACTCCTACAATGAGCAGTTCTTC. Filled out from reference TRBV18 and TRBJ2-1, the complete variable domain reads NAGVMQNPRHLVRRRGQEARLRCSPMKGHSHVYWYRQLPEEGLKFMVYLQKENIIDESGMPKERFSAEFPKEGPSILRIQQVVRGDSAAYFCASSPRGTGTSLNSYNEQFFGPGTRLTVL.

This chain joins TRBV7-3 and TRBJ2-7; possible D gene TRBD1, 6 bases. The ends were cut back, 2 bases at V and 4 bases at J, with 12 bases in the middle. Germline V gene lookup returns CDR1 SGHTA and CDR2 FQGTGA. The CDR3 length is 14 residues. CDR3 in amino acids: CASSLVQGEYEQYF. As DNA, the CDR3 is TGTGCCAGCAGCTTAGTACAGGGTGAATACGAGCAGTACTTC.

The CDR3 spells CASSSPSGRGYEQYF. The CDR3 DNA reads as TGTGCCAGCAGCTCACCGTCCGGGAGGGGATACGAGCAGTACTTC. The J gene is TRBJ2-7, the V gene TRBV13; 8 bases fit TRBD2. CDR1 is PRHDT and CDR2 is FYEKMQ in the germline V gene (reference sequence). V dropped 4 bases and J dropped 4; count of bases not matched to a gene: 9. This CDR3 spans 15 amino acids.

The chain carries TRBV7-9 and TRBJ2-3; 10 nucleotides agree with TRBD2. Trimming took 10 bases from V and 3 from J; bases not matched to a gene: 10. The CDR3 consists of 15 residues. Looked up from germline, CDR1 is SEHNR and CDR2 is FQNEAQ (reference sequence). The CDR3 here is CATKRRTSGTDTQYF. Here the CDR3 DNA reads TGTGCCACCAAGAGGAGGACTAGCGGTACAGATACGCAGTATTTT.

This rearrangement joins TRBV7-9 to TRBJ2-3; TRBD2 matches 8 bases. This CDR3 has 15 amino acids. V lost 7 bases and J lost 0; bases outside the gene matches: 6. Germline assignment: CDR1 SEHNR and CDR2 FQNEAQ (reference sequence). The chain's CDR3 is CASTQRGGSTDTQYF. The CDR3 coding sequence is TGTGCCAGCACCCAACGGGGGGGGAGCACAGATACGCAGTATTTT.

The V gene is TRBV11-2, the J gene TRBJ2-7; the match to TRBD1 covers 9 bases. The V and J ends lost 5 bases and 2 bases, in that order; junction bases with no gene match: 1. The germline V gene has CDR1 SGHAT and CDR2 FQNNGV. This CDR3 has 13 amino acids. The CDR3 coding sequence is TGTGCCAGCAGCCGGGACAGGGCCTACGAGCAGTACTTC. It translates to CASSRDRAYEQYF.

The chain has TRBV9 and TRBJ1-3, with D perhaps TRBD1 (6 bases). Germline CDR1 is SGDLS and CDR2 is YYNGEE. Trimming stripped 3 bases from V and 1 base from J, with 14 bases between. The length of the CDR3 is 16 residues. The CDR3 DNA is TGTGCCAGCAGCGCACATGGAGGGGGGTCTGGAAACACCATATATTTT. Translation: CASSAHGGGSGNTIYF.

The genes are TRBV5-4 and TRBJ1-4; 10 nucleotides line up with TRBD1. CDR3 length: 15 residues. The V and J ends lost 4 bases and 6 bases, in that order; junction bases with no gene match: 6. CDR1 and CDR2 from the germline V gene are SGHNT and YYREEE (reference sequence). The CDR3 bases are TGTGCCAGCAGCCCAGGTGGGACAGGGGATGAAAAACTGTTTTTT. Its protein is CASSPGGTGDEKLFF.

The genes are TRBV14 and TRBJ2-3; D remains unclear. The V and J ends lost 5 bases and 8 bases respectively, with 8 bases between them. The CDR3 is 11 amino acids. CDR1 and CDR2 from the germline V gene are SGHDN and FVKESK. The CDR3: CASSALFTQYF. In DNA form, the CDR3 reads TGTGCCAGCAGCGCCCTATTTACGCAGTATTTT.

The V gene is TRBV28, the J gene TRBJ2-7; tentatively, D is TRBD1 (6 bases). Germline CDR1 and CDR2: MDHEN and SYDVKM. This CDR3 has 16 amino acids. Between the trimmed V and J ends, which lost 6 bases and 4 bases, there was a span of 22 bases. The CDR3: CASRNWQGLGRYEQYF. DNA of the CDR3: TGTGCCAGCAGGAATTGGCAGGGGCTCGGGCGATACGAGCAGTACTTC.

The chain couples TRBV7-2 to TRBJ2-7; 10 bases fit TRBD1. V was clipped by 4 bases and J by 6 bases; unmatched bases: 6. The CDR3 sequence is 14 residues long. Looked up from germline, CDR1 is SGHTA and CDR2 is FQGNSA. CDR3 loop: CASSSRQGAGEQYF. The CDR3 DNA reads TGTGCCAGCAGCTCACGACAGGGGGCTGGCGAGCAGTACTTC.

This sequence joins TRBV9 and TRBJ2-7, with D maybe TRBD2 (6 bases). The germline gives CDR1 SGDLS, CDR2 YYNGEE. This CDR3 has 15 residues. With 0 bases removed from V and 2 bases from J, the gap between germline ends came to 12 bases. CDR3 amino acids: CASSVDPSATYEQYF. DNA for the CDR3: TGTGCCAGCAGCGTAGATCCTAGCGCTACCTACGAGCAGTACTTC.

The chain employs TRBV28 and TRBJ2-2; 9 nucleotides align to TRBD1. The germline gives CDR1 MDHEN, CDR2 SYDVKM. CDR3 length equals 15 residues. Unmatched junction bases numbered 7, after V lost 6 bases and J lost 5 bases. CDR3 nucleotide sequence: TGTGCCAGCAGCTTCCCTGGGACAGGGACCGGGGAGCTGTTTTTT. It yields the protein CASSFPGTGTGELFF.

The gene calls are TRBV6-6 and TRBJ2-7; D gene ambiguous. The CDR3 runs 12 residues. The germline V and J ends were trimmed by 2 bases and 6 bases, with 8 bases remaining between them. Looked up from germline, CDR1 is MNHNY and CDR2 is SVGAGI (reference sequence). CDR3: CASSYRGSEQYF. DNA for the CDR3: TGTGCCAGCAGTTACAGAGGAAGCGAGCAGTACTTC.

This clone came up once. The rearrangement uses TRBV4-2 and TRBJ1-1; D ambiguous. There are 16 residues in the CDR3. The ends were cut back, 0 bases at V and 0 bases at J, with 11 bases in the middle. Germline lookup yields CDR1 LGHNA and CDR2 YNFKEQ. The CDR3 loop reads CASSQEIRRVNTEAFF. In nucleotides, the CDR3 is TGTGCCAGCAGCCAAGAAATTAGACGGGTGAACACTGAAGCTTTCTTT.

This clone was recorded once. V is TRBV28 and J is TRBJ1-1; perhaps TRBD1 as D (6 bases). This CDR3 contains 15 residues. V was trimmed by 2 bases and J by 7 bases, leaving 17 bases between them. Germline V gene lookup returns CDR1 MDHEN and CDR2 SYDVKM. CDR3 nucleotides: TGTGCCAGCAGTTTAAGGGTCGGGGGGCACCTTGAAGCTTTCTTT. Residues: CASSLRVGGHLEAFF.

This clone is a singleton in its sample. The CDR3 loop reads CASSPPRQGSGDTQYF. The CDR3 DNA reads as TGCGCCAGCAGCCCCCCAAGACAGGGGAGCGGGGATACGCAGTATTTT. The chain combines TRBV4-3 with TRBJ2-3, with TRBD1 matching over 8 bases. The junction had 12 bases not matched to a gene; V was cut back by 4 bases and J by 6 bases. The CDR3 totals 16 residues. Germline-derived CDR1 and CDR2 are LGHNA and YSLEER.